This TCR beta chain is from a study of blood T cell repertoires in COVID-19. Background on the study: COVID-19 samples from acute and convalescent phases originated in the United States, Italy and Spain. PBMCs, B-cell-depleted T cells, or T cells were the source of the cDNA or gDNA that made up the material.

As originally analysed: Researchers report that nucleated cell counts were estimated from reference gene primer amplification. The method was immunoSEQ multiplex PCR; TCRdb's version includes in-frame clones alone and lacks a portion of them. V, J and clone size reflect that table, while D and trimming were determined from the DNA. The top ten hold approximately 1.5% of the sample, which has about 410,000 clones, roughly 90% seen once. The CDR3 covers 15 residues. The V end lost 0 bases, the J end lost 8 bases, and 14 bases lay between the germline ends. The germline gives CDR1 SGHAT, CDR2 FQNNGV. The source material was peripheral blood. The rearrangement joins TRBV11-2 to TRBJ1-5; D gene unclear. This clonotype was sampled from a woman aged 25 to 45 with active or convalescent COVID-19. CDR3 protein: CASSLDLRGMEPQHF. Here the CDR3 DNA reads TGTGCCAGCAGCTTAGATCTTAGAGGGATGGAGCCCCAGCATTTT. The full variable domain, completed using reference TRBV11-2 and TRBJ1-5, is EAGVAQSPRYKIIEKRQSVAFWCNPISGHATLYWYQQILGQGPKLLIQFQNNGVVDDSQLPKDRFSAERLKGVDSTLKIQPAKLEDSAVYLCASSLDLRGMEPQHFGDGTRLSIL.